This entry features one T cell receptor beta chain sequence. The CDR3 contains 15 residues. V was trimmed by 3 bases and J by 1 base, leaving 12 bases between them. CDR1 is KGHSH and CDR2 is LQKENI in the germline V gene. PCR employed 60 Vbeta and 13 Jbeta primers. TCRdb's table, derived via immunoSEQ multiplex PCR, lists solely in-frame clones and lacks some. This repertoire shows over 150,000 clones, roughly 80% found once; its top ten account for over 6%. The record originates from a study of cytomegalovirus exposure and HLA in healthy donors. The TCR comes from a man under 40 in good health and CMV-seropositive. This chain connects TRBV18 to TRBJ1-1, with D possibly matching TRBD1 (6 bases). Sample: PBMCs. The CDR3 here is CASSPQGSTNTEAFF. DNA of the CDR3: TGTGCCAGCTCACCTCAGGGGAGTACGAACACTGAAGCTTTCTTT.